This is a list of T cell receptor beta chains from one sample in a study of shared clonotypes between healthy human individuals. The repertoire was sequenced with immunoSEQ multiplex PCR; TCRdb's copy has only in-frame clones and lacks some. This table has under 2,500,000 clones, about 94% appearing once. Specimen: naive CD4+ T cells sorted from blood. Receptors were obtained from a man aged 18 to 30 in good health. Each CDR3 is given with its conserved first and last residue. Fields, in order: V gene, J gene, D gene, clone size, CDR3 DNA, CDR3 protein. A D gene is named only where the DNA matches it firmly. Some rows have no size entry. The others give once, few or many, or a class for an expanded clone.

V gene: TRBV5-1
J gene: TRBJ1-6
D gene: TRBD1
clone size: NA
CDR3 DNA: TGCGCCAGCAGCCAGACGACAGGGGTCCGTTCACCCCTCCACTTT
CDR3 protein: CASSQTTGVRSPLHF

V gene: TRBV7-3
J gene: TRBJ2-1
D gene: NA
clone size: NA
CDR3 DNA: TGTGCCAGCAGCGCCGGGGACCGCGGGGAGCAGTTCTTC
CDR3 protein: CASSAGDRGEQFF

V gene: TRBV11-2
J gene: TRBJ1-1
D gene: NA
clone size: NA
CDR3 DNA: TGTGCCAGCAGCCGCTCGGGGAACGGGGCTGAAGCTTTCTTT
CDR3 protein: CASSRSGNGAEAFF

V gene: TRBV30
J gene: TRBJ1-5
D gene: NA
clone size: NA
CDR3 DNA: TGTGCTGCGGACAGCGGGGACGGAGGTCAGCCCCAGCATTTT
CDR3 protein: CAADSGDGGQPQHF

V gene: TRBV28
J gene: TRBJ2-3
D gene: NA
clone size: few
CDR3 DNA: TGTGCCAGCAGCCCATGGGGTCTTAACACAGATACGCAGTATTTT
CDR3 protein: CASSPWGLNTDTQYF

V gene: TRBV10-3
J gene: TRBJ1-1
D gene: NA
clone size: NA
CDR3 DNA: TGTGCCACGCGGCCGGGTGGGGGATTGAACACTGAAGCTTTCTTT
CDR3 protein: CATRPGGGLNTEAFF

V gene: TRBV5-1
J gene: TRBJ2-5
D gene: NA
clone size: many
CDR3 DNA: TGCGCCAGCAGCTACCAAGAGACCCAGTACTTC
CDR3 protein: CASSYQETQYF

V gene: TRBV6-5
J gene: TRBJ1-5
D gene: NA
clone size: few
CDR3 DNA: TGTGCCAGCAGTGAAACAGGAGGAAGACAGCCCCAGCATTTT
CDR3 protein: CASSETGGRQPQHF

V gene: TRBV19
J gene: TRBJ1-6
D gene: TRBD1
clone size: few
CDR3 DNA: TGTGCCAGTAGTACGACAGGGGATAATTCACCCCTCCACTTT
CDR3 protein: CASSTTGDNSPLHF

V gene: TRBV7-9
J gene: TRBJ2-4
D gene: NA
clone size: NA
CDR3 DNA: TGTGCCAGCAGCTTAGAAGAATGGGGGCCCCGAGGCATTCAGTACTTC
CDR3 protein: CASSLEEWGPRGIQYF

V gene: TRBV6-1
J gene: TRBJ1-2
D gene: NA
clone size: NA
CDR3 DNA: TGTGCCAGCAGTGACGACAGGTTGGATGGCTACACCTTC
CDR3 protein: CASSDDRLDGYTF

V gene: TRBV6-1
J gene: TRBJ2-4
D gene: NA
clone size: NA
CDR3 DNA: TGTGCCAGCAGCGAATCCCCGGGCACTGTAGCCAAAAACATTCAGTACTTC
CDR3 protein: CASSESPGTVAKNIQYF

V gene: TRBV7-3
J gene: TRBJ1-1
D gene: NA
clone size: NA
CDR3 DNA: TGTGCCAGCAGCCTCTCAGGGACAATGAACACTGAAGCTTTCTTT
CDR3 protein: CASSLSGTMNTEAFF

V gene: TRBV5-1
J gene: TRBJ2-5
D gene: TRBD2
clone size: NA
CDR3 DNA: TGCGCCAGCAGCTCCCCTGGCGGGAGTGAGGAGACCCAGTACTTC
CDR3 protein: CASSSPGGSEETQYF

V gene: TRBV7-2
J gene: TRBJ2-5
D gene: TRBD1
clone size: NA
CDR3 DNA: TGTGCCAGCAGCTGGGGACAGCTAGAGACCCAGTACTTC
CDR3 protein: CASSWGQLETQYF

V gene: TRBV4-1
J gene: TRBJ2-5
D gene: TRBD2
clone size: NA
CDR3 DNA: TGCGCCAGCAGCCAAGGACGGGGGGTAGAGACCCAGTACTTC
CDR3 protein: CASSQGRGVETQYF

V gene: TRBV5-1
J gene: TRBJ2-2
D gene: TRBD1
clone size: NA
CDR3 DNA: TGCGCCAGCAGCGGACAGGCCCTCACCGGGGAGCTGTTTTTT
CDR3 protein: CASSGQALTGELFF

V gene: TRBV5-1
J gene: TRBJ1-1
D gene: NA
clone size: NA
CDR3 DNA: TGCGCCAGCAGCTTGGAGGTGGGGGCGAACACTGAAGCTTTCTTT
CDR3 protein: CASSLEVGANTEAFF

V gene: TRBV7-2
J gene: TRBJ2-7
D gene: NA
clone size: NA
CDR3 DNA: TGTGCCAGCAGCTTAGCGTTACGGGCCCAGGGAGTCAGACCCTACGAGCAGTACTTC
CDR3 protein: CASSLALRAQGVRPYEQYF

V gene: TRBV5-6
J gene: TRBJ2-3
D gene: TRBD2
clone size: once
CDR3 DNA: TGTGCCAGCAGCTTACGGGGGACTAGCGGTTTCACAGATACGCAGTATTTT
CDR3 protein: CASSLRGTSGFTDTQYF

V gene: TRBV10-3
J gene: TRBJ1-3
D gene: NA
clone size: NA
CDR3 DNA: TGTGCCATCAGTGGGTTGGAGGGAAACACCATATATTTT
CDR3 protein: CAISGLEGNTIYF

V gene: TRBV21-1
J gene: TRBJ1-5
D gene: NA
clone size: few
CDR3 DNA: TGTGCCAGCAGCAAAGAAGGAGGGGAATTCGCGGATCAGCCCCAGCATTTT
CDR3 protein: CASSKEGGEFADQPQHF

V gene: TRBV10-3
J gene: TRBJ2-2
D gene: NA
clone size: NA
CDR3 DNA: TGTGCCATCAGTGCAATAAACACCGGGGAGCTGTTTTTT
CDR3 protein: CAISAINTGELFF

V gene: TRBV9
J gene: TRBJ1-2
D gene: NA
clone size: few
CDR3 DNA: TGTGCCAGCAGCGTAGCCCCAGAGGGGAGCGATGGCTACACCTTC
CDR3 protein: CASSVAPEGSDGYTF

V gene: TRBV10-3
J gene: TRBJ1-6
D gene: NA
clone size: NA
CDR3 DNA: TGTGCCTCAGGAGGCTCCTATAATTCACCCCTCCACTTT
CDR3 protein: CASGGSYNSPLHF

V gene: TRBV18
J gene: TRBJ1-2
D gene: NA
clone size: NA
CDR3 DNA: TGTGCCAGCTCACCACCGGAGTTGATCATACTCCCAGCTTATGGCTACACCTTC
CDR3 protein: CASSPPELIILPAYGYTF

V gene: TRBV7-9
J gene: TRBJ2-5
D gene: NA
clone size: NA
CDR3 DNA: TGTGCCAGCAGCTTAAATAACAGGGTAACAGAGACCCAGTACTTC
CDR3 protein: CASSLNNRVTETQYF

V gene: TRBV7-2
J gene: TRBJ1-6
D gene: NA
clone size: NA
CDR3 DNA: TGTGCCAGCAGCTTAGTGACAACAGGAGGGAGTTCACCCCTCCACTTT
CDR3 protein: CASSLVTTGGSSPLHF

V gene: TRBV5-4
J gene: TRBJ2-7
D gene: TRBD2
clone size: once
CDR3 DNA: TGTGCCAGCAGCTTCGATTCGGCTAGCGGGCTATACGAGCAGTACTTC
CDR3 protein: CASSFDSASGLYEQYF

V gene: TRBV19
J gene: TRBJ1-5
D gene: NA
clone size: NA
CDR3 DNA: TGTGCCAGTAGTATGTCAGATAATCAGCCCCAGCATTTT
CDR3 protein: CASSMSDNQPQHF

V gene: TRBV13
J gene: TRBJ2-7
D gene: TRBD2
clone size: NA
CDR3 DNA: TGTGCCAGCAGAGGACGTGTAGCGGGAGCGGGATACGAGCAGTACTTC
CDR3 protein: CASRGRVAGAGYEQYF

V gene: TRBV7-2
J gene: TRBJ2-6
D gene: NA
clone size: NA
CDR3 DNA: TGTGCCAGCAGCTTAAATGCGCGCTCTGGGGCCAACGTCCTGACTTTC
CDR3 protein: CASSLNARSGANVLTF

V gene: TRBV7-2
J gene: TRBJ1-2
D gene: TRBD1
clone size: NA
CDR3 DNA: TGTGCCAGCAGCTTAGTTGGACAGGCAATCTTC
CDR3 protein: CASSLVGQAIF

V gene: TRBV7-2
J gene: TRBJ2-7
D gene: TRBD2
clone size: NA
CDR3 DNA: TGTGCCAGCAGCTCGCTAGGGAGGGAAAACTACGAGCAGTACTTC
CDR3 protein: CASSSLGRENYEQYF

V gene: TRBV7-9
J gene: TRBJ2-7
D gene: TRBD1
clone size: NA
CDR3 DNA: TGTGCCAGCAGCCCGGGGACAGGGTTAGGAGAGCAGTACTTC
CDR3 protein: CASSPGTGLGEQYF

V gene: TRBV5-1
J gene: TRBJ1-1
D gene: NA
clone size: NA
CDR3 DNA: TGCGCCAGCAGCTTGGTGTCAGGGGCCACTGAAGCTTTCTTT
CDR3 protein: CASSLVSGATEAFF

V gene: TRBV5-1
J gene: TRBJ2-5
D gene: NA
clone size: NA
CDR3 DNA: TGCGCCAGCACCTTGAGGTGGCCCCGGGACCAGCAAGAGACCCAGTACTTC
CDR3 protein: CASTLRWPRDQQETQYF

V gene: TRBV11-2
J gene: TRBJ1-2
D gene: NA
clone size: once
CDR3 DNA: TGTGCCAGCAGCTTCAGTTGGCATGGCTACACCTTC
CDR3 protein: CASSFSWHGYTF

V gene: TRBV6-1
J gene: TRBJ1-4
D gene: NA
clone size: NA
CDR3 DNA: TGTGCCAGCAGACCGTTGACAGCAACTAATGAAAAACTGTTTTTT
CDR3 protein: CASRPLTATNEKLFF

V gene: TRBV19
J gene: TRBJ2-1
D gene: NA
clone size: NA
CDR3 DNA: TGTGCCAGTAGTATTACCGCAAATGAGCAGTTCTTC
CDR3 protein: CASSITANEQFF

V gene: TRBV6-5
J gene: TRBJ1-6
D gene: TRBD1
clone size: NA
CDR3 DNA: TGTGCCAGCACCAAACTCAGACAGGGGAATTCACCCCTCCACTTT
CDR3 protein: CASTKLRQGNSPLHF

V gene: TRBV2
J gene: TRBJ2-3
D gene: NA
clone size: once
CDR3 DNA: TGTGCCAGCAGTGAAGCATTGAAGGAACAAGATACGCAGTATTTT
CDR3 protein: CASSEALKEQDTQYF

V gene: TRBV18
J gene: TRBJ2-7
D gene: NA
clone size: NA
CDR3 DNA: TGTGCCAGCTCACCTTCCCCAACCTACGAGCAGTACTTC
CDR3 protein: CASSPSPTYEQYF

V gene: TRBV5-4
J gene: TRBJ2-5
D gene: TRBD2
clone size: NA
CDR3 DNA: TGTGCCAGCAGCTTGGGAGGTAGCGGGGGGCCATGGGAGACCCAGTACTTC
CDR3 protein: CASSLGGSGGPWETQYF

V gene: TRBV6-5
J gene: TRBJ2-7
D gene: TRBD1
clone size: NA
CDR3 DNA: TGTGCCAGCAGTCGTGGACAGGGAACACGATACGAGCAGTACTTC
CDR3 protein: CASSRGQGTRYEQYF

V gene: TRBV30
J gene: TRBJ2-1
D gene: NA
clone size: NA
CDR3 DNA: TGTGCCTGGAGTACGGCGTTTGAGCAGTTCTTC
CDR3 protein: CAWSTAFEQFF

V gene: TRBV14
J gene: TRBJ2-1
D gene: NA
clone size: NA
CDR3 DNA: TGTGCCAGCAGCCCTGGGGGGCGGCAGTTCTTC
CDR3 protein: CASSPGGRQFF

V gene: TRBV19
J gene: TRBJ2-5
D gene: NA
clone size: NA
CDR3 DNA: TGTGCCAGTAGTAGGACTTGGGGTACAGCCGAGACCCAGTACTTC
CDR3 protein: CASSRTWGTAETQYF

V gene: TRBV10-3
J gene: TRBJ1-5
D gene: NA
clone size: NA
CDR3 DNA: TGTGCCATCAGTAAACAGGGAGGTCAGCCCCAGCATTTT
CDR3 protein: CAISKQGGQPQHF

V gene: TRBV4-3
J gene: TRBJ1-3
D gene: TRBD1
clone size: once
CDR3 DNA: TGCGCCAGCAGCCAGGGGACAGCCTCTGGAAACACCATATATTTT
CDR3 protein: CASSQGTASGNTIYF

V gene: TRBV2
J gene: TRBJ1-1
D gene: NA
clone size: NA
CDR3 DNA: TGTGCCAGCAGAGGGGATTCGATGAACACTGAAGCTTTCTTT
CDR3 protein: CASRGDSMNTEAFF

V gene: TRBV11-2
J gene: TRBJ2-2
D gene: NA
clone size: NA
CDR3 DNA: TGTGCCAGCAGCTTATTGCTCCACACCGGGGAGCTGTTTTTT
CDR3 protein: CASSLLLHTGELFF

V gene: TRBV6-6
J gene: TRBJ2-1
D gene: TRBD2
clone size: NA
CDR3 DNA: TGTGCCAGCAGTTCTCAGTTAGCGGGCAACAATGAGCAGTTCTTC
CDR3 protein: CASSSQLAGNNEQFF

V gene: TRBV6-4
J gene: TRBJ2-7
D gene: TRBD1
clone size: NA
CDR3 DNA: TGTGCCAGCAGTGACTCGGGGACAGGGTTCGAGCAGTACTTC
CDR3 protein: CASSDSGTGFEQYF

V gene: TRBV7-9
J gene: TRBJ1-6
D gene: NA
clone size: once
CDR3 DNA: TGTGCCAGCAGCCCCCAGAGCTCCTATAATTCACCCCTCCACTTT
CDR3 protein: CASSPQSSYNSPLHF

V gene: TRBV5-4
J gene: TRBJ1-2
D gene: NA
clone size: NA
CDR3 DNA: TGTGCCAGCAGCTTGAATTCCTGGGGTGAATATGGCTACACCTTC
CDR3 protein: CASSLNSWGEYGYTF